Listed here are 28 T cell receptor beta chains from one sample, sequenced in a study of T cell changes during pregnancy in multiple sclerosis. Measured with immunoSEQ multiplex PCR; TCRdb has only the in-frame clones, and not every one. The sample has some 40,000 clones, 90% seen once. The sample in question was peripheral blood, obtained in the second trimester of pregnancy. These receptors were collected from a female donor in good health, enrolled as a control in a pregnancy study.

This chain connects TRBV5-1 to TRBJ1-3, with D possibly being TRBD1 (5 bases). The germline V and J ends were trimmed by 7 bases and 8 bases, with 16 bases remaining between them. The germline V gene encodes CDR1 SGHRS and CDR2 YFSETQ. CDR3 size: 13 residues. CDR3 sequence (DNA): TGCGCCAGCCGGGGGAGGGAAGAGGACACCATATATTTT. Translation: CASRGREEDTIYF. The whole variable domain, filled in from reference TRBV5-1 and TRBJ1-3, reads KAGVTQTPRYLIKTRGQQVTLSCSPISGHRSVSWYQQTPGQGLQFLFEYFSETQRNKGNFPGRFSGRQFSNSRSEMNVSTLELGDSALYLCASRGREEDTIYFGEGSWLTVV.

This chain joins TRBV6-1 and TRBJ2-1; TRBD2 matches 12 bases. Germline trimming cut 6 bases from V and 5 bases from J; bases unmatched to any gene: 5. Germline CDR1 and CDR2: MNHNS and SASEGT. There are 15 residues in the CDR3. CDR3 in DNA: TGTGCCAGCAGAGCCCTAGCGGGAGGGCACAATGAGCAGTTCTTC. This gives the protein CASRALAGGHNEQFF.

This clone has a handful of counts. The rearrangement links TRBV19 to TRBJ1-5, with 8 bases aligning to TRBD1. The CDR3 contains 16 residues. With 4 bases clipped from V and 2 bases from J, the junction kept 7 bases outside the gene matches. Germline values: CDR1 LNHDA, CDR2 SQIVND (reference sequence). CDR3 sequence reads: CASSTQGGQGNQPQHF. For the CDR3, the DNA is TGTGCCAGTAGTACCCAGGGGGGACAGGGCAATCAGCCCCAGCATTTT. Filled out from reference TRBV19 and TRBJ1-5, the complete variable domain reads DGGITQSPKYLFRKEGQNVTLSCEQNLNHDAMYWYRQDPGQGLRLIYYSQIVNDFQKGDIAEGYSVSREKKESFPLTVTSAQKNPTAFYLCASSTQGGQGNQPQHFGDGTRLSIL.

The CDR3 DNA follows: TGCGCCAGCAGCTTGGCAGGGCCAGGGGTGGGGAACACTGAAGCTTTCTTT. It codes for CASSLAGPGVGNTEAFF. This chain joins TRBV5-1 and TRBJ1-1; TRBD1 is a possible D gene (6 bases). The germline V gene encodes CDR1 SGHRS and CDR2 YFSETQ. The CDR3 consists of 17 residues. Trimming stripped 0 bases from V and 1 base from J, with 16 bases between.

The J gene is TRBJ2-7, the V gene TRBV11-3, with 7 bases aligning to TRBD1. The germline V gene has CDR1 SGHNT and CDR2 YENEEA. The CDR3 totals 11 residues. V lost 5 bases to trimming and J lost 10 bases; unmatched junction nucleotides: 5. CDR3 loop: CASSHRGQQYF. CDR3 sequence (DNA): TGTGCCAGCAGCCATAGGGGGCAACAGTACTTC.

V and J are TRBV19 and TRBJ1-1; TRBD1 aligns across 7 bases. The germline V gene encodes CDR1 LNHDA and CDR2 SQIVND (reference sequence). The V segment lost 1 base and the J segment 1 base; nucleotides outside the gene matches: 12. The CDR3 covers 18 residues. The CDR3 sequence: CASSIAGVSRQGNTEAFF. DNA for the CDR3: TGTGCCAGTAGTATAGCGGGAGTTTCGAGACAGGGGAACACTGAAGCTTTCTTT.

J is TRBJ2-5 and V is TRBV18, with D tentatively TRBD2 (5 bases). The germline V and J ends were trimmed by 0 bases and 6 bases, with 11 bases remaining between them. This CDR3 region has 14 residues. The V gene's germline CDR1 is KGHSH and CDR2 LQKENI. The CDR3 DNA sequence: TGTGCCAGCTCACCACCGGTGCGGGCCCAGACCCAGTACTTC. It encodes CASSPPVRAQTQYF.

The CDR3 nucleotides are TGTGCCAGCAGCTCGGGTAGTAGGAGCTACGAGCAGTACTTC. Its protein product is CASSSGSRSYEQYF. The V gene is TRBV7-2, the J gene TRBJ2-7; no firm D call. Germline V CDR1 and CDR2: SGHTA, FQGNSA. V lost 4 bases, J lost 3 bases, and 13 bases lay in between. The CDR3 extends over 14 amino acids.

V and J are TRBV5-4 and TRBJ2-5, with D possibly matching TRBD1 (6 bases). The V end lost 0 bases, the J end lost 3 bases, and 12 bases lay between the germline ends. The CDR3 sequence is 15 residues long. The V gene's germline CDR1 is SGHNT and CDR2 YYREEE (reference sequence). The CDR3 is CASSLGYRAEETQYF. DNA of the CDR3: TGTGCCAGCAGCTTGGGGTACAGGGCGGAAGAGACCCAGTACTTC.

The V and J genes are TRBV7-8 and TRBJ2-7, with 12 positions matching TRBD1. This CDR3 comprises 17 residues. The germline CDR1 and CDR2 sequences are SGHVS and FQNEAQ. V trimming: 2 bases; J trimming: 7 bases; junction bases outside the gene matches: 12. As DNA, the CDR3 is TGTGCCAGCAGCTTATCCGTAGTGGGACAGGGGGCCGAAGAGCAGTACTTC. Translation gives CASSLSVVGQGAEEQYF.

The chain combines TRBV7-9 with TRBJ2-7; D gene ambiguous. Germline loops: CDR1 SEHNR, CDR2 FQNEAQ (reference sequence). The CDR3 spans 13 residues. The ends were cut back, 6 bases at V and 5 bases at J, with 14 bases in the middle. CDR3 nucleotides: TGTGCCAGCAGTCGTGACGGTGCGGACGAGCAGTACTTC. This encodes CASSRDGADEQYF. Looking up the rest from reference TRBV7-9 and TRBJ2-7 gives the full variable domain: DTGVSQNPRHKITKRGQNVTFRCDPISEHNRLYWYRQTLGQGPEFLTYFQNEAQLEKSRLLSDRFSAERPKGSFSTLEIQRTEQGDSAMYLCASSRDGADEQYFGPGTRLTVT.

J is TRBJ1-1 and V is TRBV10-3, with D possibly matching TRBD1 (5 bases). This CDR3 spans 13 amino acids. The V gene lost 7 bases and the J gene lost 3 bases, with 12 bases spanning the gap. Germline CDR1 is ENHRY and CDR2 is SYGVKD. The CDR3 DNA sequence: TGTGCCATCACCGGCAGGGAAGACACTGAAGCTTTCTTT. Residues: CAITGREDTEAFF.

The chain joins TRBV6-5 to TRBJ2-3; perhaps TRBD1 as D (6 bases). Trimming took 2 bases from V and 6 from J, leaving 18 bases between them. Per the germline V gene, CDR1 is MNHEY and CDR2 is SVGAGI. The CDR3 is 16 residues long. CDR3 amino acids: CASSYARGGTVDTQYF. For the CDR3, the DNA is TGTGCCAGCAGTTACGCCAGGGGCGGCACGGTGGATACGCAGTATTTT.

The chain is built from TRBV7-6 and TRBJ2-5, with unresolved D. Trimming removed 5 bases at V and 2 bases at J, with 12 bases between. CDR1 SGHVS and CDR2 FNYEAQ come from the germline V gene. The CDR3 runs to 14 residues. DNA of the CDR3: TGTGCCAGCAGCCCCTTTGACACGCAAGAGACCCAGTACTTC. It translates to CASSPFDTQETQYF.

This clone showed up just a few times. The rearrangement uses TRBV7-9 and TRBJ2-5; D is possibly TRBD2 (5 bases). CDR1 is SEHNR and CDR2 is FQNEAQ in the germline V gene (reference sequence). The CDR3 spans 12 residues. Trimming removed 6 bases at V and 4 bases at J, with 9 bases between. CDR3 bases: TGTGCCAGCAGGTCCCGGGGAGAGACCCAGTACTTC. This encodes CASRSRGETQYF.

This chain uses TRBV11-2 with TRBJ1-1; 9 bases fit TRBD1. The J segment lost 2 bases and the V segment lost 5 bases, leaving 12 bases of the junction unmatched. This CDR3 is 17 amino acids long. Germline values: CDR1 SGHAT, CDR2 FQNNGV. CDR3 coding DNA: TGTGCCAGCAGCATCGGACAGGGGAGGTACCTTAACACTGAAGCTTTCTTT. It codes for CASSIGQGRYLNTEAFF.

The chain combines TRBV15 with TRBJ1-4; 8 positions match TRBD1. This CDR3 is 15 amino acids long. Unmatched junction bases numbered 7, after V lost 3 bases and J lost 7 bases. From germline, CDR1 is LNHNV and CDR2 YYDKDF (reference sequence). The CDR3 loop is CATSREDRGGEKLFF. For the CDR3, the DNA is TGTGCCACCAGCAGGGAAGACAGGGGCGGTGAAAAACTGTTTTTT.

The chain combines TRBV18 with TRBJ1-2, with D perhaps matching TRBD1 (6 bases). V lost 4 bases and J 2 bases, leaving 11 bases between the germline ends. The CDR3 has 14 amino acids. Germline loops: CDR1 KGHSH, CDR2 LQKENI. The CDR3 DNA follows: TGTGCCAGCTCACAGGGGGGGGCGAACTATGGCTACACCTTC. Translation gives CASSQGGANYGYTF.

The V and J genes are TRBV6-7 and TRBJ2-6, with 7 bases matching TRBD2. TRBV6-7 is treated as an ORF (open reading frame) with a function not yet certain. Trimming removed 6 bases from V and 2 bases from J; junction bases left unmatched: 7. This CDR3 region has 16 residues. The CDR3 bases are TGTGCCAGCAGGGACACCCGGGAGGCTGGGGCCAACGTCCTGACTTTC. Translated, it gives CASRDTREAGANVLTF.

The CDR3 bases are TGTGCCAGCAGTTACGGCAGGGGGGAAAAACTGTTTTTT. It encodes CASSYGRGEKLFF. J is TRBJ1-4 and V is TRBV6-6, with 7 nucleotides matching TRBD1. V trimming: 2 bases; J trimming: 8 bases; junction bases outside the gene matches: 2. CDR3 size: 13 residues. Germline assignment: CDR1 MNHNY and CDR2 SVGAGI (reference sequence).

V gene TRBV7-2 combines with J gene TRBJ2-5; D perhaps matches TRBD2 (6 bases). This CDR3 spans 14 amino acids. Trimming stripped 5 bases from V and 3 bases from J, with 13 bases between. Germline CDR1 reads SGHTA; CDR2 reads FQGNSA. DNA for the CDR3: TGTGCCAGCAGCCGGAGGGGTTCGGAAGAGACCCAGTACTTC. Translating it yields CASSRRGSEETQYF.

This clone was counted only a few times. V and J are TRBV6-1 and TRBJ2-7; 12 positions agree with TRBD1. V lost 5 bases to trimming and J lost 11 bases; unmatched junction nucleotides: 7. Germline lookup yields CDR1 MNHNS and CDR2 SASEGT. The CDR3 length is 13 residues. The CDR3 loop is CASSPGTGGSEYF. CDR3 sequence (DNA): TGTGCCAGCAGTCCCGGGACAGGGGGCTCGGAGTACTTC.

This sequence joins TRBV4-3 and TRBJ2-7; 11 bases align to TRBD1. The CDR3 is made up of 16 amino acids. Germline V gene lookup returns CDR1 LGHNA and CDR2 YSLEER. V dropped 5 bases and J dropped 6; count of bases not matched to a gene: 12. The chain's CDR3 is CASSSAIRTGGAEQYF. CDR3 nucleotide sequence: TGCGCCAGCAGCAGCGCTATAAGGACAGGGGGCGCCGAGCAGTACTTC.

This rearrangement joins TRBV19 to TRBJ2-1; 7 nucleotides line up with TRBD2. Germline CDR1 and CDR2: LNHDA and SQIVND (reference sequence). Trimming cost V 10 bases and J 6 bases; bases outside gene matches: 6. The CDR3 runs 12 residues. CDR3 protein: CATGWGGNEQFF. CDR3 bases: TGTGCCACTGGCTGGGGGGGCAATGAGCAGTTCTTC.

The chain has TRBV29-1 and TRBJ2-3; D possibly corresponds to TRBD1 (8 bases). Germline CDR1 SQVTM, CDR2 ANQGSEA. The V end lost 6 bases, the J end lost 4 bases, and 26 bases lay between the germline ends. This CDR3 region has 17 residues. The CDR3 DNA reads TGCAGCGTCGAACGGTTGGGAAACAGGGGGGGACCAGATACGCAGTATTTT. Its protein is CSVERLGNRGGPDTQYF.

The gene calls are TRBV7-2 and TRBJ2-5; no reliable D call. V shed 1 base and J shed 4 bases, with 13 bases lying between them. CDR3 length: 15 residues. Germline CDR1 is SGHTA and CDR2 is FQGNSA. In nucleotides, the CDR3 is TGTGCCAGCAGCTTAGATCCGGGTGTATCAGAGACCCAGTACTTC. Amino acid sequence: CASSLDPGVSETQYF.

V and J are TRBV7-2 and TRBJ2-4; the match to TRBD2 covers 8 bases. This CDR3 comprises 15 residues. Germline V gene data show CDR1 as SGHTA and CDR2 as FQGNSA. V dropped 5 bases and J dropped 7; count of bases not matched to a gene: 10. The CDR3 loop reads CASSREGGLSNIQYF. CDR3 nucleotides: TGTGCCAGCAGCCGGGAGGGGGGGCTTAGTAACATTCAGTACTTC.

The rearrangement links TRBV7-9 to TRBJ1-2; 8 nucleotides line up with TRBD1. Germline V lookup: CDR1 SEHNR, CDR2 FQNEAQ (reference sequence). CDR3 length: 12 residues. The trim removed 5 bases at V and 6 bases at J, leaving 2 bases unmatched. The CDR3 is CASSAQGDGYTF. CDR3 DNA: TGTGCCAGCAGCGCACAGGGGGATGGCTACACCTTC.